This T cell receptor beta chain was sequenced in a study of STAT5B mutations in CD4+ large granular lymphocyte leukemia. This was a survey-level run. TCRdb keeps only in-frame clones here, not all; method: immunoSEQ multiplex PCR. The profile covers around 20,000 clones, with about 79% appearing a single time and around 4% taken by the ten largest. Healthy controls were blood donor buffy coats. This clone was observed a handful of times. Antigen specificity is unknown. Germline V gives CDR1 SGHTS, CDR2 YDEGEE. The CDR3 spans 11 residues. The ends were cut back, 7 bases at V and 1 base at J, with 5 bases in the middle. General study results and limits: 8/27 top patient clones versus 2/35 control clones were TRBV06-family. 25% of private leukemic clonotypes occurred rarely in other patients' non-leukemic repertoires.

This chain links TRBV5-8 with TRBJ1-1; D call uncertain. The sequencing input was CD4+ T cells from blood buffy coats. The sequence came from a human donor in good health. Here the CDR3 reads CASRWNTEAFF. The CDR3 nucleotides read TGTGCCAGCCGTTGGAACACTGAAGCTTTCTTT.